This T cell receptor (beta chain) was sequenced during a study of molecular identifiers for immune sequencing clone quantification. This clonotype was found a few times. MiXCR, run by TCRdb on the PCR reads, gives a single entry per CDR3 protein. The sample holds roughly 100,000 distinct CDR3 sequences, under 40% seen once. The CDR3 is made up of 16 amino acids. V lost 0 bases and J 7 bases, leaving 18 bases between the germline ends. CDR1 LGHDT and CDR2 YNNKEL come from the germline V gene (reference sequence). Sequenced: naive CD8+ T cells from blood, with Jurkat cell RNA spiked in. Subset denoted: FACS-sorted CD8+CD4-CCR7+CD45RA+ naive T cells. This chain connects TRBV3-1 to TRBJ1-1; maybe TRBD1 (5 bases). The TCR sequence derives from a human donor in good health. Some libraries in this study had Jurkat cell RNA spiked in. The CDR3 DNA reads TGTGCCAGCAGCCAAGAAGAGGGGAAGGGGTGGAATGAAGCTTTCTTT. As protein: CASSQEEGKGWNEAFF.